This TCR beta chain was sequenced during a study of glioma-infiltrating T cells after dendritic cell vaccination. Repertoires were generated with immunoSEQ multiplex PCR, while TCRdb's copy carries only in-frame clones and drops some. The sample lists 95,000 or so clones, under 90% occurring once. The sequencing here drew on blood, taken before dendritic cell vaccination. The origin of this receptor is a human donor with glioblastoma.

CDR3 sequence (DNA): TGCGCCAGCAGTGAACCGGGGAGAGGGACCTACAATGAGCAGTTCTTC. This translates into CASSEPGRGTYNEQFF. The chain employs TRBV10-1 and TRBJ2-1; D may be TRBD2 (5 bases). The germline gives CDR1 WNHNN, CDR2 SYGVQD (reference sequence). V gave up 3 bases and J gave up 2 bases, with 14 bases separating them. The CDR3 length is 16 residues.